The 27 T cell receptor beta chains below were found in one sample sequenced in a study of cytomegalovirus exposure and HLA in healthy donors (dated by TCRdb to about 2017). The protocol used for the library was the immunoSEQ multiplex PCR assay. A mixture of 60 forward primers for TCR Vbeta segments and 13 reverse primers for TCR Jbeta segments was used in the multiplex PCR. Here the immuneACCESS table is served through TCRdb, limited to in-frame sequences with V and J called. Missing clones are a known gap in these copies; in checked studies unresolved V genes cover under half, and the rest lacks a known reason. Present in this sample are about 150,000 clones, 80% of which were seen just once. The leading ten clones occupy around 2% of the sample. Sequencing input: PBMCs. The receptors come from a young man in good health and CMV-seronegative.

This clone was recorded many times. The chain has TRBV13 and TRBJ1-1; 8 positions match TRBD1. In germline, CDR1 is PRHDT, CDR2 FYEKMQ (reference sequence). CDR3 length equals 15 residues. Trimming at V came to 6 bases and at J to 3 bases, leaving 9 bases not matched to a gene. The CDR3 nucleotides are TGTGCCAGCAGGGTCGCAGGGGGCTTGGACACTGAAGCTTTCTTT. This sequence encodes CASRVAGGLDTEAFF.

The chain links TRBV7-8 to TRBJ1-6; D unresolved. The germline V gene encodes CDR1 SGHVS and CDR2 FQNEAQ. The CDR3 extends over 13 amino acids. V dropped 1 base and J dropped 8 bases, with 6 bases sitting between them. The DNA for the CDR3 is TGTGCCAGCAGCTTAGGAGAGTATTCACCCCTCCACTTT. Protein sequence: CASSLGEYSPLHF.

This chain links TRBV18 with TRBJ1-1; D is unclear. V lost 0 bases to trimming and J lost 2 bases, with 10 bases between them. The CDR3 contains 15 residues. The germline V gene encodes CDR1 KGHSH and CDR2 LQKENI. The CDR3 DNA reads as TGTGCCAGCTCACCACCTTCCAGTTCAAACACTGAAGCTTTCTTT. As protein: CASSPPSSSNTEAFF.

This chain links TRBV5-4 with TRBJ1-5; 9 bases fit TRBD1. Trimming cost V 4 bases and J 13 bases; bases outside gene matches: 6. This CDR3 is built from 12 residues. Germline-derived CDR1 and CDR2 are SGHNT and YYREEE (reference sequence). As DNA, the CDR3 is TGTGCCAGCAGCAGTGGACAGGGGCTTCAGCATTTT. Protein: CASSSGQGLQHF. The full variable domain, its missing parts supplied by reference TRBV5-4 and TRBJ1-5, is ETGVTQSPTHLIKTRGQQVTLRCSSQSGHNTVSWYQQALGQGPQFIFQYYREEENGRGNFPPRFSGLQFPNYSSELNVNALELDDSALYLCASSSGQGLQHFGDGTRLSIL.

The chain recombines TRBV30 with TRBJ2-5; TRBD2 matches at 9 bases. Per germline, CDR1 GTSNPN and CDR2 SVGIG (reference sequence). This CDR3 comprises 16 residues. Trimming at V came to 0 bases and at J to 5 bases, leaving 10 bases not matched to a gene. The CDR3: CAWSVNSGSWWETQYF. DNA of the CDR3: TGTGCCTGGAGTGTGAATAGCGGGAGCTGGTGGGAGACCCAGTACTTC.

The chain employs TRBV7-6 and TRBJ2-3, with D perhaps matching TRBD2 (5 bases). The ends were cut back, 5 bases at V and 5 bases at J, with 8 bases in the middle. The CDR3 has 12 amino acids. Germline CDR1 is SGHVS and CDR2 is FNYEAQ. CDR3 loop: CASSRGRDTQYF. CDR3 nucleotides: TGTGCCAGCAGCCGTGGGAGAGATACGCAGTATTTT. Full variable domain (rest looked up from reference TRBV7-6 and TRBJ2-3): GAGVSQSPRYKVTKRGQDVALRCDPISGHVSLYWYRQALGQGPEFLTYFNYEAQQDKSGLPNDRFSAERPEGSISTLTIQRTEQRDSAMYRCASSRGRDTQYFGPGTRLTVL.

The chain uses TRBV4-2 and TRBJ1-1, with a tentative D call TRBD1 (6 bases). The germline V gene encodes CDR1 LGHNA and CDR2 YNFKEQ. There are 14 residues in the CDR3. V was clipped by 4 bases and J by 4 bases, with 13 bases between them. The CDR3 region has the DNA TGTGCCAGCAGCCTCGATCTAGGGGGCACTGAAGCTTTCTTT. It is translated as CASSLDLGGTEAFF.

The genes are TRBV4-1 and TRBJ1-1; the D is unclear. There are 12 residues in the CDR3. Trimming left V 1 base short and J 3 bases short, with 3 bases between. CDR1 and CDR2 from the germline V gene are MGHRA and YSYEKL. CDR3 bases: TGCGCCAGCAGCCAAGGAGACACTGAAGCTTTCTTT. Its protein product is CASSQGDTEAFF.

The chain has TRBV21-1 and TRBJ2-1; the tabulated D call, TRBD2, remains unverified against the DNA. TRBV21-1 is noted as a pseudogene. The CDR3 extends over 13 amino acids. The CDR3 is CASSRRDRDEQFF. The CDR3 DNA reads TGTGCCAGCTCGAGGAGGGATAGGGATGAGCAGTTCTTC.

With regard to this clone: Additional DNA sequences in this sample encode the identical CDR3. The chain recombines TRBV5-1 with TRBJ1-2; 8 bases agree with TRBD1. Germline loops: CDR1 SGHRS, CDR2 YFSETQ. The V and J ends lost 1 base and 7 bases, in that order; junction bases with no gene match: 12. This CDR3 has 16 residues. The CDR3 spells CASSLLDQGARGGYTF. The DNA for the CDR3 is TGCGCCAGCAGCTTGCTAGATCAGGGGGCCCGGGGTGGCTACACCTTC.

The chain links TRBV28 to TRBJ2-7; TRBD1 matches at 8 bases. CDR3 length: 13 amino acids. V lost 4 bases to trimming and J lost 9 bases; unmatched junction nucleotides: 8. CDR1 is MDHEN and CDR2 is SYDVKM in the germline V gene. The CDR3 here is CASSSLQGARQYF. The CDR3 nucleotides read TGTGCCAGCAGTTCGCTCCAGGGGGCGCGGCAGTACTTC.

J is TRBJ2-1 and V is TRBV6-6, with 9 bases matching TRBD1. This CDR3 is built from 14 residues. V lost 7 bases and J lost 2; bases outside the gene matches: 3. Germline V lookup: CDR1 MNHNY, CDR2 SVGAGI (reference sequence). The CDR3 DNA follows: TGTGCCAGCACCAACAGGGGGCCCTACAATGAGCAGTTCTTC. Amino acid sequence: CASTNRGPYNEQFF.

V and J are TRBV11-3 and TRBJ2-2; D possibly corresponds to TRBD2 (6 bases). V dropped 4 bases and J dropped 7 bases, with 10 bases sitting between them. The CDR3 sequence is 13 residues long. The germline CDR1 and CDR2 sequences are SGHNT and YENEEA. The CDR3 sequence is CASSSREDGELFF. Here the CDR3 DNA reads TGTGCCAGCAGCTCCAGGGAGGACGGGGAGCTGTTTTTT.

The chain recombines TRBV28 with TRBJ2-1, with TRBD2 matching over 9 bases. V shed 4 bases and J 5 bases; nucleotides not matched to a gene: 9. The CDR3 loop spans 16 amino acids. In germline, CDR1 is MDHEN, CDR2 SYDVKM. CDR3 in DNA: TGTGCCAGCAGTTCTTCCGGACTAGCGTCTGACAATGAGCAGTTCTTC. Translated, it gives CASSSSGLASDNEQFF.

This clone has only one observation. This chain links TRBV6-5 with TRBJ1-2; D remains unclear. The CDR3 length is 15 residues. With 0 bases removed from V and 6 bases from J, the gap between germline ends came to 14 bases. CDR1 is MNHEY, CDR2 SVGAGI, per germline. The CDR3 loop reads CASSYSRTGRDGYTF. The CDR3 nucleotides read TGTGCCAGCAGTTACTCGAGGACCGGGAGGGATGGCTACACCTTC.

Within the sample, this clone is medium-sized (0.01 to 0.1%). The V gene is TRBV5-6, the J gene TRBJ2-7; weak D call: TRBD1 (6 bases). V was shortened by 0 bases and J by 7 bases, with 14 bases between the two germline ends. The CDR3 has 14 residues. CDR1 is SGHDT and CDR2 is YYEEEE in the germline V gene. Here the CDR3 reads CASSLGRGWWEQYF. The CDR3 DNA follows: TGTGCCAGCAGCTTGGGCAGGGGTTGGTGGGAGCAGTACTTC.

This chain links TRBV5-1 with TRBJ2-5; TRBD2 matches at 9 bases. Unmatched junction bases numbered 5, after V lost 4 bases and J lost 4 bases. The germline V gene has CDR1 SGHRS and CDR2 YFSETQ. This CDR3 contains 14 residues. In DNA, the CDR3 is TGCGCCAGCAGCGACCCGACTAGCGGAGAGACCCAGTACTTC. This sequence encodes CASSDPTSGETQYF.

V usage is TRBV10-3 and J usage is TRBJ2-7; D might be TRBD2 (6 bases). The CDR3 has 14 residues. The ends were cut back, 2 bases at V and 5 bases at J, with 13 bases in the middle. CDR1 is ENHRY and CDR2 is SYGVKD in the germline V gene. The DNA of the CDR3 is TGTGCCATCAGTGAGGGACTCAGGAGGGACGAGCAGTACTTC. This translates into CAISEGLRRDEQYF.

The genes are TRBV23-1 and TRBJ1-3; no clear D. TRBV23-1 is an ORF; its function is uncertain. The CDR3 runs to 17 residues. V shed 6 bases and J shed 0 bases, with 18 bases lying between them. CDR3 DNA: TGCGCCAGCAGCCGATTACACCTTCTCCTCTCTGGAAACACCATATATTTT. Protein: CASSRLHLLLSGNTIYF.

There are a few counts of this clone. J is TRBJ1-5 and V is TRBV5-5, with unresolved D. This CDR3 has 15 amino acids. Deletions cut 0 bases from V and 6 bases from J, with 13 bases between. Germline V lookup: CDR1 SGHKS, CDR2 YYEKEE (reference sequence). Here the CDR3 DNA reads TGTGCCAGCAGCTTGGGACCAAGAAGCGGTCAGCCCCAGCATTTT. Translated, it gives CASSLGPRSGQPQHF.

The CDR3 nucleotides are TGTGCCAGTAGACCCCGCGGGGGACAAGAGACCCAGTACTTC. It codes for CASRPRGGQETQYF. The J gene is TRBJ2-5, the V gene TRBV19; the match to TRBD2 covers 7 bases. J was trimmed by 2 bases and V by 6 bases; bases with no gene match: 6. The CDR3 contains 14 residues. The germline V gene has CDR1 LNHDA and CDR2 SQIVND (reference sequence).

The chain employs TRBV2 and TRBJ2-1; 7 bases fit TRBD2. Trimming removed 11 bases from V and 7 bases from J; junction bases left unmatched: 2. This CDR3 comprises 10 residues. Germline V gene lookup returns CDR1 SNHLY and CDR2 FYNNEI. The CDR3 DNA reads TGTGCCGGGGGGGGGAATGAGCAGTTCTTC. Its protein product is CAGGGNEQFF.

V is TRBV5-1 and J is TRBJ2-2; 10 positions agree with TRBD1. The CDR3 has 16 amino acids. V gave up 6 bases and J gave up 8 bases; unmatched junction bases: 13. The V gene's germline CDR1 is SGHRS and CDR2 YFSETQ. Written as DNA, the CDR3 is TGCGCCAGCACCAAGACCGGGACAGGGGCCATGGGGGAGCTGTTTTTT. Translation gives CASTKTGTGAMGELFF.

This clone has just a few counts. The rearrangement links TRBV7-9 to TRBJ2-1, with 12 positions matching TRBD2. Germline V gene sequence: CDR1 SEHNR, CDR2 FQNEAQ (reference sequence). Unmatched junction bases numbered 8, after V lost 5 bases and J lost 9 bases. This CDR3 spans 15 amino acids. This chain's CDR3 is CASSARLAGAAEQFF. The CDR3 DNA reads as TGTGCCAGCAGCGCCCGACTAGCGGGAGCGGCTGAGCAGTTCTTC.

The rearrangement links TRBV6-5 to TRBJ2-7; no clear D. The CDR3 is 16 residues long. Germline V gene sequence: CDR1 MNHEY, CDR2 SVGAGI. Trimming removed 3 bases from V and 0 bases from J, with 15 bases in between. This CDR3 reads CASSYESADSSYEQYF. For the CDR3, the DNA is TGTGCCAGCAGTTATGAGAGCGCGGATTCCTCCTACGAGCAGTACTTC.

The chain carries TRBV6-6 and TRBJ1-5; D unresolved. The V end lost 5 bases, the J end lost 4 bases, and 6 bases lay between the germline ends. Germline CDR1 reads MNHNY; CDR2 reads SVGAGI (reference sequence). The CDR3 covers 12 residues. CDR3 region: CASSLGNQPQHF. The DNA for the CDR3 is TGTGCCAGCAGTCTCGGGAATCAGCCCCAGCATTTT.

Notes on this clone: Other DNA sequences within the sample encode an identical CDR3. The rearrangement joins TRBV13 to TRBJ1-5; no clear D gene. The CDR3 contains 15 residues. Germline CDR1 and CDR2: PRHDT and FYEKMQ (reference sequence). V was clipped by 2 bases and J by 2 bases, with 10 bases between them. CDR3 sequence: CASSLRGLGNQPQHF. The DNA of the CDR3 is TGTGCCAGCAGCTTAAGAGGATTGGGCAATCAGCCCCAGCATTTT.